The entry below describes one T cell receptor (beta chain). This entry belongs to a study of blood T cell repertoires in COVID-19. Study summary: Samples representing acute and convalescent COVID-19 were sourced from the United States, Italy and Spain. In each case, the material was cDNA or gDNA derived from T cells, B-cell-depleted T cells, or PBMCs.

Per the authors' pipeline: Scientists estimated how many nucleated cells there were by amplifying reference gene primers. Sequencing used immunoSEQ multiplex PCR; TCRdb keeps in-frame clones, though not all of them. D and trimming come from the DNA, and the V and J calls and clone size come from that table. The data contain approximately 150,000 clones, approximately 85% of them seen just once; the ten biggest clones take up about 5.8%. The ends were cut back, 3 bases at V and 0 bases at J, with 8 bases in the middle. Germline V gene data show CDR1 as LNHDA and CDR2 as SQIVND (reference sequence). The CDR3 has 15 amino acids. The Seattle patients, enrolled during active infection, were followed longitudinally.

Sequencing was performed on peripheral blood. The origin of this receptor is a woman in her fifties or sixties with COVID-19, enrolled during active disease. This chain uses TRBV19 with TRBJ1-4; D call uncertain. The DNA for the CDR3 is TGTGCCAGTAGTATTACAGAGACAACTAATGAAAAACTGTTTTTT. Amino acids: CASSITETTNEKLFF.